The next 13 T cell receptor beta chains were all read from a single sample in a study of shared clonotypes between healthy human individuals. Profiling relied on immunoSEQ multiplex PCR, and the TCRdb table lists in-frame clones only, not all of them. The repertoire holds 2 million to 3 million clones, with 93% as singletons. Sequenced input: naive CD4+ T cells from PBMCs. The subset denotes: CD45RA+ positively selected. These receptors originate from a young man in good health. Some clones in this sample may be carry-over from other donors' samples.

Remarks on this clone: The same CDR3 arises from other DNA sequences in this sample as well. The chain recombines TRBV28 with TRBJ1-1; D is unclear. V was shortened by 6 bases and J by 5 bases, with 7 bases between the two germline ends. Germline V lookup: CDR1 MDHEN, CDR2 SYDVKM. This CDR3 region has 11 residues. The CDR3, as DNA: TGTGCCAGCAGGAGCAGGACTGAAGCTTTCTTT. This encodes CASRSRTEAFF.

The chain is built from TRBV11-2 and TRBJ1-5; D is undetermined. The CDR3 contains 17 residues. With 1 base removed from V and 0 bases from J, the gap between germline ends came to 13 bases. CDR1 is SGHAT, CDR2 FQNNGV, per germline. The chain's CDR3 is CASSLATETYSNQPQHF. CDR3 sequence (DNA): TGTGCCAGCAGCTTAGCTACGGAAACCTATAGCAATCAGCCCCAGCATTTT.

This chain joins TRBV6-6 and TRBJ2-7; perhaps TRBD1 as D (5 bases). The CDR3 sequence is 11 residues long. The V gene lost 7 bases and the J gene lost 7 bases, with 11 bases spanning the gap. Germline CDR1 reads MNHNY; CDR2 reads SVGAGI (reference sequence). The CDR3 loop reads CASIGETEQYF. The CDR3 DNA sequence: TGTGCCAGCATAGGGGAAACGGAGCAGTACTTC.

Of note for this clone: The junction differs from germline at one of its ends, possibly a read error. The same CDR3 can be traced to other DNA sequences in this sample. The chain has TRBV28 and TRBJ2-2; a weak D match, TRBD2 (6 bases). CDR3 length: 15 amino acids. The germline CDR1 and CDR2 sequences are MDHEN and SYDVKM. DNA of the CDR3: TGTGCCAGCACCTCGGCGGGAACGAATACCGGGGAGCTGTTTTTT. This gives the protein CASTSAGTNTGELFF.

This chain joins TRBV27 and TRBJ1-2; D is uncertain. CDR1 and CDR2 (germline): MNHEY, SMNVEV (reference sequence). Trimming took 0 bases from V and 2 from J, leaving 10 bases between them. The CDR3 contains 15 residues. The CDR3 nucleotides are TGTGCCAGCAGTTTATCGCCGCGGCAAAACTATGGCTACACCTTC. Amino acids: CASSLSPRQNYGYTF.

The chain combines TRBV6-5 with TRBJ2-1, with 8 bases aligning to TRBD1. Trimming took 6 bases from V and 4 from J; bases not matched to a gene: 8. The CDR3 covers 15 residues. Germline V lookup: CDR1 MNHEY, CDR2 SVGAGI. In nucleotides, the CDR3 is TGTGCCAGCAGGACTCGACAGGGGACATACAATGAGCAGTTCTTC. It codes for CASRTRQGTYNEQFF.

The chain couples TRBV5-6 to TRBJ2-3; tentatively, D is TRBD1 or TRBD2 (5 bases each). CDR1 is SGHDT and CDR2 is YYEEEE in the germline V gene. This CDR3 region has 19 residues. Between the trimmed V and J ends, which lost 4 bases and 2 bases, there was a span of 26 bases. The DNA for the CDR3 is TGTGCCAGCAGCCCCTTTCACGAGGGGTCGTTTAGACACACAGATACGCAGTATTTT. Its protein is CASSPFHEGSFRHTDTQYF.

This clone appeared once. J is TRBJ1-1 and V is TRBV25-1; possibly TRBD1 for D (6 bases). The V and J ends lost 4 bases and 1 base respectively, with 13 bases between them. CDR1 and CDR2 from the germline V gene are MGHDK and SYGVNS. There are 15 residues in the CDR3. CDR3 sequence (DNA): TGTGCCAGCAGTGGCGACAGGCTGGGGAACACTGAAGCTTTCTTT. Translation gives CASSGDRLGNTEAFF. The entire variable domain, with the rest obtained from reference TRBV25-1 and TRBJ1-1, is as follows: EADIYQTPRYLVIGTGKKITLECSQTMGHDKMYWYQQDPGMELHLIHYSYGVNSTEKGDLSSESTVSRIRTEHFPLTLESARPSHTSQYLCASSGDRLGNTEAFFGQGTRLTVV.

V is TRBV10-3 and J is TRBJ1-1, with 9 bases lining up with TRBD1. CDR3 size: 15 residues. The V segment lost 6 bases and the J segment 5 bases; nucleotides outside the gene matches: 10. Germline V gene sequence: CDR1 ENHRY, CDR2 SYGVKD. The CDR3 bases are TGTGCCATCAGAGCTCGACAGGGGGGGAATACTGAAGCTTTCTTT. Its protein is CAIRARQGGNTEAFF.

V is TRBV18 and J is TRBJ1-2, with D possibly being TRBD1 (5 bases). Germline lookup yields CDR1 KGHSH and CDR2 LQKENI. Trimming stripped 2 bases from V and 3 bases from J, with 13 bases between. This CDR3 has 15 residues. The CDR3 DNA sequence: TGTGCCAGCTCACCAACCGGGGCGGGGGACTATGGCTACACCTTC. Protein: CASSPTGAGDYGYTF.

The chain employs TRBV9 and TRBJ2-7, with 7 positions matching TRBD1. The CDR3 loop spans 15 amino acids. V shed 2 bases and J 3 bases; nucleotides not matched to a gene: 8. Germline values: CDR1 SGDLS, CDR2 YYNGEE. CDR3 region: CASSVGWDSFYEQYF. The CDR3 DNA follows: TGTGCCAGCAGCGTTGGATGGGACAGCTTCTACGAGCAGTACTTC.

This clone came up a few times. V gene TRBV5-1 combines with J gene TRBJ1-2; TRBD1 is a possible D gene (5 bases). This CDR3 has 16 residues. Germline CDR1 and CDR2: SGHRS and YFSETQ. V was pared by 1 base and J by 5 bases, with 18 bases between. As DNA, the CDR3 is TGCGCCAGCAGCTTGAGTGTGGCCCAGGGCCGATATGGCTACACCTTC. Amino acid sequence: CASSLSVAQGRYGYTF. The complete variable domain, with remaining parts taken from reference TRBV5-1 and TRBJ1-2, reads KAGVTQTPRYLIKTRGQQVTLSCSPISGHRSVSWYQQTPGQGLQFLFEYFSETQRNKGNFPGRFSGRQFSNSRSEMNVSTLELGDSALYLCASSLSVAQGRYGYTFGSGTRLTVV.

A single count supports this clone. The V gene is TRBV4-2, the J gene TRBJ2-1, with 11 bases matching TRBD2. The germline V gene encodes CDR1 LGHNA and CDR2 YNFKEQ. The CDR3 runs to 15 residues. Trimming cost V 3 bases and J 9 bases; bases outside gene matches: 7. CDR3 nucleotide sequence: TGTGCCAGCAGCCAGACGACTAGCGGGACCATTGAGCAGTTCTTC. This sequence encodes CASSQTTSGTIEQFF.